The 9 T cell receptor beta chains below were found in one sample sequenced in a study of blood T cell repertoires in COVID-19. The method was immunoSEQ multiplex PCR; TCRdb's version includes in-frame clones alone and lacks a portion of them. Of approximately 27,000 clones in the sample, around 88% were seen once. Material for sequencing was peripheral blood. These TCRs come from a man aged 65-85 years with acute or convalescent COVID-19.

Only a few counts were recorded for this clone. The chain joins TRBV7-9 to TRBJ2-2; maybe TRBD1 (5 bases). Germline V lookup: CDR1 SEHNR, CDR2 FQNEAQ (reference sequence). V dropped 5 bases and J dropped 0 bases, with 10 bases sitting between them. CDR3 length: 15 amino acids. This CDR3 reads CASSNPTANTGELFF. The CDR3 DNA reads TGTGCCAGCAGCAACCCGACAGCGAACACCGGGGAGCTGTTTTTT.

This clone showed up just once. CDR3 sequence: CASSLDEGTSGEQYF. As DNA, the CDR3 is TGCGCCAGCAGCTTGGACGAAGGGACATCGGGGGAGCAGTACTTC. The chain couples TRBV5-1 to TRBJ2-7; possibly TRBD1 for D (6 bases). The CDR3 is made up of 15 amino acids. From germline, CDR1 is SGHRS and CDR2 YFSETQ. Trimming shortened V by 0 bases and J by 7 bases, and 17 bases separated the two germline ends.

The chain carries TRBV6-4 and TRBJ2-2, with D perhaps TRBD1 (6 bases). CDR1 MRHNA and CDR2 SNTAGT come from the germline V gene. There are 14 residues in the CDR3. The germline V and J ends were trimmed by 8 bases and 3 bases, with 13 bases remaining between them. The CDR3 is CASGVQGDTGELFF. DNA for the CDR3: TGTGCCAGCGGGGTACAGGGCGACACCGGGGAGCTGTTTTTT.

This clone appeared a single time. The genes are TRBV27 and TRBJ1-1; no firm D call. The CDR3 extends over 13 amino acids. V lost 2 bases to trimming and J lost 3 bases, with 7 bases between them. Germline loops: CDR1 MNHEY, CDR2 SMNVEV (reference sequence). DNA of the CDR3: TGTGCCAGCAGTTTAATGAGGGACACTGAAGCTTTCTTT. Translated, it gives CASSLMRDTEAFF.

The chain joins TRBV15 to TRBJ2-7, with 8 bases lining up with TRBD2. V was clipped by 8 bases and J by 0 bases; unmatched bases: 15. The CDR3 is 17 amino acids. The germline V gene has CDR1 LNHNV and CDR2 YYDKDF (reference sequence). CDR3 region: CATPVQHGSGISYEQYF. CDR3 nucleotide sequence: TGTGCCACCCCAGTCCAGCATGGTAGCGGGATCTCCTACGAGCAGTACTTC.

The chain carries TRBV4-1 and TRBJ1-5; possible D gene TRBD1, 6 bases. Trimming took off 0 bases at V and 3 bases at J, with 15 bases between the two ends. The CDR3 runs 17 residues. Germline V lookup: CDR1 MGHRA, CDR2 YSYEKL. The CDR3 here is CASSQEVTGSLNQPQHF. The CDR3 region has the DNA TGCGCCAGCAGCCAAGAGGTAACAGGGTCTCTCAATCAGCCCCAGCATTTT.

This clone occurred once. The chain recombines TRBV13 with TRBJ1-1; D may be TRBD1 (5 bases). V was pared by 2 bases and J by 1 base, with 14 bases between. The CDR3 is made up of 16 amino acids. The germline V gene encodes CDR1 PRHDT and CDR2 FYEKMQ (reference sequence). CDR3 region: CASSLNPRRANTEAFF. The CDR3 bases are TGTGCCAGCAGCTTAAACCCCCGCAGGGCGAACACTGAAGCTTTCTTT.

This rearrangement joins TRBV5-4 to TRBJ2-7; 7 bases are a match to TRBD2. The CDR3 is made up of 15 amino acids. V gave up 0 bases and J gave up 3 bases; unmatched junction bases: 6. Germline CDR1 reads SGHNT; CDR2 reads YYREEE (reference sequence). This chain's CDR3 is CASSLVGSGLYEQYF. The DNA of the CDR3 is TGTGCCAGCAGCTTGGTAGGTAGCGGGCTCTACGAGCAGTACTTC.

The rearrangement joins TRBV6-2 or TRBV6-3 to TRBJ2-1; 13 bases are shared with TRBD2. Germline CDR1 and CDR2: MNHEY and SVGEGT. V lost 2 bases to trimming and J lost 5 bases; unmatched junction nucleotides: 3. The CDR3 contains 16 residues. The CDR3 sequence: CASSYPGTSGNNEQFF. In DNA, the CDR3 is TGTGCCAGCAGTTACCCCGGGACTAGCGGGAACAATGAGCAGTTCTTC.